What follows are 18 T cell receptor beta chains derived from one specimen sequenced in a study of blood T cell repertoires in COVID-19. The table came from immunoSEQ multiplex PCR; TCRdb's copy has only in-frame clones and leaves some out. The repertoire holds around 330,000 clones, with approximately 89% as singletons. Input material: peripheral blood. These receptors were obtained from a woman aged 25 to 39 with COVID-19, enrolled during active disease.

The chain's CDR3 is CASSTGWSNYGYTF. The CDR3 nucleotides are TGTGCCAGTAGTACAGGGTGGTCTAACTATGGCTACACCTTC. This chain uses TRBV19 with TRBJ1-2; weak D call: TRBD1 (5 bases). Germline V CDR1 and CDR2: LNHDA, SQIVND (reference sequence). This CDR3 is built from 14 residues. Trimming shortened V by 4 bases and J by 0 bases, and 9 bases separated the two germline ends.

Details on this clone: The junction does not match germline at one end; this may be a read error. The genes are TRBV6-2 or TRBV6-3 and TRBJ2-5; possibly TRBD2 for D (6 bases). The CDR3 is 14 residues long. Germline CDR1 MNHEY, CDR2 SVGEGT. CDR3 in amino acids: CASSYTRDLRSDDF. The CDR3 DNA is TGTGCCAGCAGTTACACGCGGGACCTACGGTCGGACGACTTC.

The rearrangement uses TRBV4-1 and TRBJ2-3; D may be TRBD2 (7 bases). CDR3 size: 15 residues. Germline lookup yields CDR1 MGHRA and CDR2 YSYEKL. V lost 4 bases and J 2 bases, leaving 13 bases between the germline ends. The CDR3 is CASSLLGGATDTQYF. The CDR3 bases are TGCGCCAGCAGCCTTTTGGGGGGGGCCACAGATACGCAGTATTTT.

The V gene is TRBV2, the J gene TRBJ1-5, with TRBD1 identical over 10 bases. Unmatched junction bases numbered 12, after V lost 8 bases and J lost 5 bases. The CDR3 extends over 16 amino acids. Per the germline V gene, CDR1 is SNHLY and CDR2 is FYNNEI. CDR3 DNA: TGTGCCAGCCGACCGGGGACGACAGGGGGCCATCAGCCCCAGCATTTT. Protein product: CASRPGTTGGHQPQHF.

The gene calls are TRBV5-8 and TRBJ1-2; D might be TRBD1 (6 bases). The CDR3 spans 13 residues. Between the trimmed V and J ends, which lost 0 bases and 7 bases, there was a span of 10 bases. CDR1 and CDR2 (germline): SGHTS, YDEGEE. CDR3 in DNA: TGTGCCAGCAGCTTGGGACCAGGGGTTGGCTACACCTTC. Translating it yields CASSLGPGVGYTF.

This chain joins TRBV7-9 and TRBJ2-7; 7 bases are a match to TRBD2. The J segment lost 2 bases and the V segment lost 4 bases, leaving 8 bases of the junction unmatched. The CDR3 covers 15 residues. The germline V gene encodes CDR1 SEHNR and CDR2 FQNEAQ (reference sequence). This CDR3 is CASSSMGGRAYEQYF. For the CDR3, the DNA is TGTGCCAGCAGCTCAATGGGAGGGAGGGCCTACGAGCAGTACTTC.

The V and J genes are TRBV2 and TRBJ1-2, with TRBD1 matching 9 bases. The CDR3 consists of 12 residues. From germline, CDR1 is SNHLY and CDR2 FYNNEI. Trimming took 6 bases from V and 6 from J; bases not matched to a gene: 2. In DNA, the CDR3 is TGTGCCAGCAGATGGACAGGGGATGGCTACACCTTC. It encodes CASRWTGDGYTF.

The rearrangement joins TRBV28 to TRBJ1-6; D possibly corresponds to TRBD1 (5 bases). The germline V and J ends were trimmed by 2 bases and 0 bases, with 11 bases remaining between them. The CDR3 totals 17 residues. Germline CDR1 and CDR2: MDHEN and SYDVKM. The CDR3, as DNA: TGTGCCAGCAGTTTACCCCGACAGAGCTCCTATAATTCACCCCTCCACTTT. This encodes CASSLPRQSSYNSPLHF.

The chain joins TRBV11-2 to TRBJ2-3; D is perhaps TRBD1 (6 bases). V was clipped by 5 bases and J by 4 bases, with 19 bases between them. CDR3 length: 16 residues. CDR1 SGHAT and CDR2 FQNNGV come from the germline V gene. DNA of the CDR3: TGTGCCAGCAGCCCCCTCCCACAGGGTGGGGCAGATACGCAGTATTTT. Protein: CASSPLPQGGADTQYF.

The chain combines TRBV5-4 with TRBJ1-6; TRBD1 matches at 8 bases. Germline CDR1 and CDR2: SGHNT and YYREEE (reference sequence). The CDR3 has 15 residues. Trimming cost V 3 bases and J 8 bases; bases outside gene matches: 7. CDR3 sequence: CASSSDRGTDSPLHF. In DNA form, the CDR3 reads TGTGCCAGCAGCTCCGACAGGGGCACGGATTCACCCCTCCACTTT.

The V call is TRBV12-3 or TRBV12-4, the J call TRBJ1-2; D is possibly TRBD1 (6 bases). There are 13 residues in the CDR3. V dropped 4 bases and J dropped 9 bases, with 15 bases sitting between them. This CDR3 reads CASSSTGARRYTF. For the CDR3, the DNA is TGTGCCAGCAGTTCGACAGGAGCTCGTCGCTACACCTTC.

The chain carries TRBV18 and TRBJ2-1; D call uncertain. The CDR3 runs to 13 residues. The V end lost 7 bases, the J end lost 3 bases, and 10 bases lay between the germline ends. From germline, CDR1 is KGHSH and CDR2 LQKENI. The CDR3 bases are TGTGCCAGCTTGTATGGCAGCTACAATGAGCAGTTCTTC. It yields the protein CASLYGSYNEQFF. The entire variable domain, with the rest obtained from reference TRBV18 and TRBJ2-1, is as follows: NAGVMQNPRHLVRRRGQEARLRCSPMKGHSHVYWYRQLPEEGLKFMVYLQKENIIDESGMPKERFSAEFPKEGPSILRIQQVVRGDSAAYFCASLYGSYNEQFFGPGTRLTVL.

The chain combines TRBV30 with TRBJ2-5; a weak D match, TRBD1 (6 bases). Deletions cut 2 bases from V and 4 bases from J, with 14 bases between. Germline V gene sequence: CDR1 GTSNPN, CDR2 SVGIG (reference sequence). CDR3 length equals 14 residues. CDR3: CAWSPGTNTETQYF. The CDR3 bases are TGTGCCTGGAGTCCCGGGACAAATACAGAGACCCAGTACTTC.

The chain recombines TRBV6-5 with TRBJ1-2, with unresolved D. CDR1 MNHEY and CDR2 SVGAGI come from the germline V gene. The V gene lost 5 bases and the J gene lost 3 bases, with 13 bases spanning the gap. The CDR3 length is 14 residues. CDR3 sequence reads: CASSTAAPDYGYTF. The CDR3 DNA is TGTGCCAGCAGTACCGCCGCCCCGGACTATGGCTACACCTTC.

The gene calls are TRBV10-2 and TRBJ1-5; D call uncertain. V lost 5 bases and J lost 3, with 8 bases in between. Per the germline V gene, CDR1 is WSHSY and CDR2 is SAAADI. This CDR3 spans 13 amino acids. In DNA form, the CDR3 reads TGCGCCAGCAGTAGAGGTCTCAATCAGCCCCAGCATTTT. It is translated as CASSRGLNQPQHF.

The CDR3, as DNA: TGTGCCAGCAGCCAGGTGTATGGACAGACCTATTCACCCCTCCACTTT. Protein sequence: CASSQVYGQTYSPLHF. The rearrangement links TRBV4-2 to TRBJ1-6; perhaps TRBD1 as D (6 bases). Germline V gives CDR1 LGHNA, CDR2 YNFKEQ. Trimming shortened V by 3 bases and J by 8 bases, and 17 bases separated the two germline ends. This CDR3 is 16 amino acids long.

The chain joins TRBV4-1 to TRBJ2-4; TRBD2 aligns across 8 bases. Losses at the gene ends were 0 bases for V and 0 bases for J; bases not matched to a gene: 13. The CDR3 has 20 amino acids. The germline gives CDR1 MGHRA, CDR2 YSYEKL. This CDR3 is CASSQDLPAGVPRAKNIQYF. The CDR3 DNA follows: TGCGCCAGCAGCCAAGATCTTCCAGCGGGGGTCCCAAGAGCCAAAAACATTCAGTACTTC.

The chain employs TRBV3-1 (or the pseudogene TRBV3-2) and TRBJ2-7, with TRBD1 matching 8 bases. The CDR3 is 16 amino acids. With 2 bases clipped from V and 3 bases from J, the junction kept 9 bases outside the gene matches. The germline V gene encodes CDR1 LGHDT and CDR2 YNNKEL (reference sequence). CDR3 residues: CASSQPRAGGFYEQYF. The CDR3 nucleotides read TGTGCCAGCAGCCAACCCCGGGCAGGGGGCTTCTACGAGCAGTACTTC.